Presented here are 30 T cell receptor beta chains from one specimen sequenced in a study of T cell responses to AZD1222 COVID-19 vaccine. Profiled with immunoSEQ multiplex PCR; TCRdb holds only in-frame clones, not every one. The table has over 85,000 clones, roughly 83% seen once. The sample in question was peripheral blood, obtained 28 days after the second AZD1222 dose. These receptors were taken from an adult who received the AZD1222 COVID-19 vaccine.

In its sample, this clone was seen once. This chain links TRBV2 with TRBJ2-2; 7 bases agree with TRBD1. CDR1 is SNHLY, CDR2 FYNNEI, per germline. With V trimmed by 6 bases and J by 4 bases, 8 bases remained unmatched. This CDR3 comprises 15 residues. The CDR3 loop reads CASSDTGVGTGELFF. The CDR3 DNA sequence: TGTGCCAGCAGCGATACAGGGGTCGGCACCGGGGAGCTGTTTTTT.

The chain combines TRBV6-2 or TRBV6-3 with TRBJ1-1, with TRBD1 matching over 9 bases. V lost 1 base and J lost 7; bases outside the gene matches: 1. The germline gives CDR1 MNHEY, CDR2 SVGEGT. The CDR3 sequence is 13 residues long. Here the CDR3 DNA reads TGTGCCAGCAGTTACTTGGGACAGGGTGAAGCTTTCTTT. It is translated as CASSYLGQGEAFF.

The CDR3 reads CASSPDTDTSNQPQHF. The CDR3 DNA reads as TGTGCCAGCTCCCCCGACACGGACACTAGCAATCAGCCCCAGCATTTT. The chain combines TRBV18 with TRBJ1-5; D is perhaps TRBD1 (5 bases). V lost 6 bases, J lost 0 bases, and 15 bases lay in between. In germline, CDR1 is KGHSH, CDR2 LQKENI. The length of the CDR3 is 16 residues.

The chain has TRBV5-4 and TRBJ1-5, with D possibly matching TRBD1 (5 bases). CDR3 length: 15 residues. In germline, CDR1 is SGHNT, CDR2 YYREEE (reference sequence). Trimming removed 3 bases from V and 3 bases from J, with 13 bases in between. The CDR3, as DNA: TGTGCCAGCAGCTCGGGCGGGGGGACCAATCAGCCCCAGCATTTT. As protein: CASSSGGGTNQPQHF.

The J gene is TRBJ2-2, the V gene TRBV30; D might be TRBD2 (6 bases). V gave up 3 bases and J gave up 6 bases, with 8 bases separating them. Germline CDR1 GTSNPN, CDR2 SVGIG (reference sequence). The CDR3 runs to 12 residues. The CDR3 DNA reads TGTGCCTGGAGGGAGGGATCCGGGGAGCTGTTTTTT. This sequence encodes CAWREGSGELFF.

This clone was recorded only once. The chain is built from TRBV2 and TRBJ1-1; no reliable D call. The V end lost 0 bases, the J end lost 8 bases, and 19 bases lay between the germline ends. Per germline, CDR1 SNHLY and CDR2 FYNNEI. The CDR3 totals 16 residues. In DNA, the CDR3 is TGTGCCAGCAGTGAAGCGCCCCCCCCGGGAGCTGCGGAAGCTTTCTTT. Translating it yields CASSEAPPPGAAEAFF. Full variable domain (missing parts from reference TRBV2 and TRBJ1-1): EPEVTQTPSHQVTQMGQEVILRCVPISNHLYFYWYRQILGQKVEFLVSFYNNEISEKSEIFDDQFSVERPDGSNFTLKIRSTKLEDSAMYFCASSEAPPPGAAEAFFGQGTRLTVV.

This clone showed up just once. This chain connects TRBV10-3 to TRBJ1-6; unclear D gene. Germline CDR1 and CDR2: ENHRY and SYGVKD. This CDR3 contains 13 residues. V gave up 4 bases and J gave up 7 bases, with 8 bases separating them. The DNA of the CDR3 is TGTGCCATCAGTGGTACGGAGAATTCACCCCTCCACTTT. This gives the protein CAISGTENSPLHF.

The chain links TRBV24-1 to TRBJ2-5; TRBD1 aligns across 8 bases. Germline loops: CDR1 KGHDR, CDR2 SFDVKD. Trimming cost V 4 bases and J 2 bases; bases outside gene matches: 8. The CDR3 runs 16 residues. The chain's CDR3 is CATSDGQGGGQETQYF. In nucleotides, the CDR3 is TGTGCCACCAGTGACGGACAGGGCGGCGGGCAAGAGACCCAGTACTTC.

The chain couples TRBV6-1 to TRBJ2-3, with TRBD2 identical over 10 bases. The ends lost 4 bases at V and 2 bases at J; junction bases unmatched: 3. Germline V gene lookup returns CDR1 MNHNS and CDR2 SASEGT. This CDR3 spans 15 amino acids. CDR3 residues: CASSVAGGPTDTQYF. The CDR3 DNA follows: TGTGCCAGCAGTGTAGCGGGAGGTCCCACAGATACGCAGTATTTT.

The chain joins TRBV30 to TRBJ1-6, with D perhaps matching TRBD1 (5 bases). The V gene lost 2 bases and the J gene lost 9 bases, with 11 bases spanning the gap. The CDR3 covers 13 residues. Germline V gene lookup returns CDR1 GTSNPN and CDR2 SVGIG (reference sequence). This chain's CDR3 is CAWSKQESSPLHF. In nucleotides, the CDR3 is TGTGCCTGGAGTAAACAGGAAAGTTCACCCCTCCACTTT.

This clone was detected once. The V and J genes are TRBV5-4 and TRBJ2-1; D tentatively reads TRBD1 or TRBD2 (5 bases each). V was cut by 5 bases and J by 9 bases, with 21 bases left in between. The length of the CDR3 is 15 residues. Germline loops: CDR1 SGHNT, CDR2 YYREEE (reference sequence). CDR3 sequence: CASSTARPGPGEQFF. CDR3 nucleotide sequence: TGTGCCAGCAGTACGGCACGTCCGGGGCCGGGTGAGCAGTTCTTC.

This sequence joins TRBV12-3 or TRBV12-4 and TRBJ1-2, with 8 bases identical to TRBD1. V shed 4 bases and J 7 bases; nucleotides not matched to a gene: 5. This CDR3 contains 13 residues. The CDR3 loop is CASSSTTGGGYTF. As DNA, the CDR3 is TGTGCCAGCAGTTCGACAACAGGGGGTGGCTACACCTTC.

This clone was observed a single time. As DNA, the CDR3 is TGTGCCAGCTCCATCACAGAGGGCTCCTACAATGAGCAGTTCTTC. Protein product: CASSITEGSYNEQFF. This chain links TRBV18 with TRBJ2-1, with TRBD2 as a possible D gene (5 bases). From germline, CDR1 is KGHSH and CDR2 LQKENI. Trimming took off 6 bases at V and 0 bases at J, with 12 bases between the two ends. The CDR3 loop spans 15 amino acids.

J is TRBJ1-1 and V is TRBV5-4; 8 positions match TRBD1. CDR1 is SGHNT, CDR2 YYREEE, per germline (reference sequence). This CDR3 region has 13 residues. The J segment lost 7 bases and the V segment lost 5 bases, leaving 7 bases of the junction unmatched. The CDR3 DNA sequence: TGTGCCAGCAGGCCCAGGGGGCTTGGTGAAGCTTTCTTT. It specifies CASRPRGLGEAFF.

This rearrangement joins TRBV6-4 to TRBJ2-5, with D perhaps matching TRBD2 (6 bases). The ends were cut back, 4 bases at V and 3 bases at J, with 12 bases in the middle. Germline values: CDR1 MRHNA, CDR2 SNTAGT. The CDR3 runs 14 residues. CDR3 sequence reads: CASSGRLDKETQYF. In DNA form, the CDR3 reads TGTGCCAGCAGTGGAAGACTAGATAAAGAGACCCAGTACTTC.

The chain joins TRBV5-1 to TRBJ1-3; no reliable D call. Per the germline V gene, CDR1 is SGHRS and CDR2 is YFSETQ. The CDR3 spans 14 residues. The V gene lost 5 bases and the J gene lost 4 bases, with 13 bases spanning the gap. The CDR3 region has the DNA TGCGCCAGCAGTTCGGCCACGGCGGGAAACACCATATATTTT. Its translation: CASSSATAGNTIYF.

This clone was picked up a small number of times. This chain connects TRBV19 to TRBJ1-5; D call uncertain. The CDR3 totals 14 residues. CDR1 and CDR2 (germline): LNHDA, SQIVND (reference sequence). V shed 0 bases and J shed 7 bases, with 10 bases lying between them. CDR3 loop: CASSIERLRQPQHF. CDR3 DNA: TGTGCCAGTAGTATAGAGCGCCTGAGGCAGCCCCAGCATTTT.

V is TRBV29-1 and J is TRBJ1-2; D not certain. The germline V gene encodes CDR1 SQVTM and CDR2 ANQGSEA. The CDR3 totals 12 residues. Trimming pared 5 bases from V and 7 bases from J, leaving 14 bases between. The CDR3 DNA is TGCAGCGTTTTCTCTGGGTCTGGTGGCTACACCTTC. It is translated as CSVFSGSGGYTF. The entire variable domain, with the rest obtained from reference TRBV29-1 and TRBJ1-2, is as follows: SAVISQKPSRDICQRGTSLTIQCQVDSQVTMMFWYRQQPGQSLTLIATANQGSEATYESGFVIDKFPISRPNLTFSTLTVSNMSPEDSSIYLCSVFSGSGGYTFGSGTRLTVV.

This rearrangement joins TRBV5-1 to TRBJ2-3; D is perhaps TRBD2 (6 bases). Germline CDR1 is SGHRS and CDR2 is YFSETQ. Trimming took 1 base from V and 2 from J, leaving 11 bases between them. The CDR3 extends over 15 amino acids. The CDR3 region has the DNA TGCGCCAGCAGCTTGTATAGCGGTTACACAGATACGCAGTATTTT. Translation: CASSLYSGYTDTQYF.

This chain joins TRBV18 and TRBJ2-3, with 10 bases matching TRBD2. Trimming at V came to 2 bases and at J to 0 bases, leaving 11 bases not matched to a gene. The length of the CDR3 is 19 residues. The germline gives CDR1 KGHSH, CDR2 LQKENI. CDR3 loop: CASSPGLAAPLVSTDTQYF. DNA for the CDR3: TGTGCCAGCTCACCAGGACTAGCGGCACCTTTAGTAAGCACAGATACGCAGTATTTT.

J is TRBJ1-1 and V is TRBV5-1; a possible D gene is TRBD1 (5 bases). The V and J ends lost 3 bases and 4 bases respectively, with 16 bases between them. The CDR3 spans 15 residues. Germline assignment: CDR1 SGHRS and CDR2 YFSETQ. The CDR3 sequence is CASSSGRTKGTEAFF. The CDR3 DNA reads as TGCGCCAGCAGCTCAGGGCGGACGAAGGGCACTGAAGCTTTCTTT. The full variable domain, rest sourced from reference TRBV5-1 and TRBJ1-1, is KAGVTQTPRYLIKTRGQQVTLSCSPISGHRSVSWYQQTPGQGLQFLFEYFSETQRNKGNFPGRFSGRQFSNSRSEMNVSTLELGDSALYLCASSSGRTKGTEAFFGQGTRLTVV.

This chain connects TRBV5-1 to TRBJ1-5; D gene unclear. The CDR3 covers 14 residues. Trimming cost V 0 bases and J 4 bases, with 8 bases left between them. CDR1 is SGHRS and CDR2 is YFSETQ in the germline V gene. In DNA form, the CDR3 reads TGCGCCAGCAGCTTGGGAACAGAGAATCAGCCCCAGCATTTT. This codes for CASSLGTENQPQHF.

The sample holds a few counts of this clone. CDR3 sequence: CAIRGGEFTYEQYF. CDR3 DNA: TGTGCCATCAGGGGGGGAGAATTTACCTACGAGCAGTACTTC. V usage is TRBV10-3 and J usage is TRBJ2-7; TRBD2 is a possible D gene (6 bases). CDR3 length equals 14 residues. Germline V CDR1 and CDR2: ENHRY, SYGVKD. V lost 6 bases and J lost 2, with 14 bases in between.

CDR3 bases: TGTGCCAGCAGCCAGAGGAAAGGACTGCAAGAGACCCAGTACTTC. It specifies CASSQRKGLQETQYF. The chain couples TRBV7-9 to TRBJ2-5, with a tentative D call TRBD2 (5 bases). The CDR3 length is 15 residues. V lost 5 bases and J lost 2, with 15 bases in between. Per germline, CDR1 SEHNR and CDR2 FQNEAQ (reference sequence).

The rearrangement uses TRBV20-1 and TRBJ2-1; D call uncertain. Germline CDR1 reads DFQATT; CDR2 reads SNEGSKA (reference sequence). The CDR3 runs 10 residues. Trimming removed 6 bases from V and 7 bases from J, with 7 bases in between. The CDR3 spells CSAPRNEQFF. The CDR3 DNA reads TGCAGTGCCCCCCGGAATGAGCAGTTCTTC.

CDR3 protein: CASSNRVPGHTSGANVLTF. The CDR3 DNA follows: TGTGCCAGTAGTAACCGGGTACCGGGACATACCTCTGGGGCCAACGTCCTGACTTTC. This rearrangement joins TRBV19 to TRBJ2-6, with a possible D match to TRBD1 (6 bases). The CDR3 loop spans 19 amino acids. Trimming took 4 bases from V and 0 from J, leaving 19 bases between them. Germline values: CDR1 LNHDA, CDR2 SQIVND (reference sequence).

The V gene is TRBV28, the J gene TRBJ1-2; D is unresolved. The germline V gene has CDR1 MDHEN and CDR2 SYDVKM. CDR3 length: 13 amino acids. Trimming removed 7 bases at V and 5 bases at J, with 14 bases between. The CDR3 DNA reads TGTGCCAGCATTGAATGGGGAACGTATGGCTACACCTTC. Amino acids: CASIEWGTYGYTF.

Comment on this clone: At one boundary the junction diverges from the germline segment, which might be a read error. The V call is TRBV5-4, the J call TRBJ2-3; D is undetermined. Germline V gives CDR1 SGHNT, CDR2 YYREEE (reference sequence). The CDR3 is 13 residues long. The CDR3 spells CASSLASTDTQYF. In DNA, the CDR3 is TGTGCCAGCAGTTTGGCTAGCACAGATACGCAGTATTTT.

The gene calls are TRBV18 and TRBJ1-4; a weak D match, TRBD1 (5 bases). The germline V gene encodes CDR1 KGHSH and CDR2 LQKENI. This CDR3 is 12 amino acids long. V gave up 0 bases and J gave up 10 bases, with 6 bases separating them. The CDR3 DNA is TGTGCCAGCTCACCACCGCAGGGAAAACTGTTTTTT. The encoded protein is CASSPPQGKLFF.

The genes are TRBV9 and TRBJ2-3; D is undetermined. The germline V and J ends were trimmed by 1 base and 2 bases, with 11 bases remaining between them. The germline gives CDR1 SGDLS, CDR2 YYNGEE. There are 15 residues in the CDR3. The CDR3 sequence: CASSVNRDYTDTQYF. CDR3 bases: TGTGCCAGCAGCGTAAACAGAGATTACACAGATACGCAGTATTTT.